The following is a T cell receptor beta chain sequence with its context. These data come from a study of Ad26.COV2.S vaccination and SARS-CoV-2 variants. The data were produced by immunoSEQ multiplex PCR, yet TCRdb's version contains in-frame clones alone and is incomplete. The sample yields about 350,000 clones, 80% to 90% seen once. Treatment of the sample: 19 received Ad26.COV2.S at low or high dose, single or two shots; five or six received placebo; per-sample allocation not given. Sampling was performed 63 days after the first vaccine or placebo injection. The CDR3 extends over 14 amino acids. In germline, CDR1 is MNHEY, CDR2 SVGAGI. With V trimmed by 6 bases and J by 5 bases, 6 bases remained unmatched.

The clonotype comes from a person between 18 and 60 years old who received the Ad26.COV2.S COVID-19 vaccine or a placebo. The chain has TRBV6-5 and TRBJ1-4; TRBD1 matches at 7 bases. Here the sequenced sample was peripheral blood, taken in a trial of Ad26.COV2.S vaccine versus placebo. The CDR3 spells CASRRDRRNEKLFF. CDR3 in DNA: TGTGCCAGCAGGCGGGACAGAAGAAATGAAAAACTGTTTTTT.